Listed below are T cell receptor beta chains from one sample, sequenced in a study of Ad26.COV2.S vaccination and SARS-CoV-2 variants. Clones were read by immunoSEQ multiplex PCR, and TCRdb kept only the in-frame ones, dropping some. The sample contains approximately 420,000 clones, around 85% of which appear only once. This specimen was peripheral blood, taken in a trial of Ad26.COV2.S vaccine versus placebo. The origin of the receptors is a person aged 18-60 years who received the Ad26.COV2.S COVID-19 vaccine or a placebo. Each CDR3 is given with its conserved first and last residue. A D gene is named only where the DNA matches it firmly. Expanded clones get a size class; other rows say once, few or many, or leave the size out.

- - TRBJ1-2 TRBV11-2 CASSYTAYAPQSPYGYTF TGTGCCAGCAGCTATACAGCTTACGCCCCACAATCCCCCTATGGCTACACCTTC
- - TRBJ1-2 TRBV6-6 CASSQIGQTYGYTF TGTGCCAGCAGCCAGATCGGACAGACCTATGGCTACACCTTC
- - TRBJ1-6 TRBV4-3 CASSEQRGSPLHF TGCGCCAGCAGCGAGCAAAGAGGATCACCCCTCCACTTT
- - TRBJ2-1 TRBV3-1/TRBV3-2 CASSQEPDSRYNEQFF TGTGCCAGCAGCCAAGAACCCGACAGTCGCTACAATGAGCAGTTCTTC
once TRBD1 TRBJ1-2 TRBV14 CASSPSGTGNYGYTF TGTGCCAGCAGCCCCTCCGGGACAGGGAACTATGGCTACACCTTC
once - TRBJ2-2 TRBV2 CASSEIMDSPGELFF TGTGCCAGCAGTGAAATAATGGACAGTCCCGGGGAGCTGTTTTTT
- - TRBJ1-1 TRBV4-1 CASSLGPWAPEAFF TGCGCCAGCAGCTTAGGGCCCTGGGCCCCTGAAGCTTTCTTT
- - TRBJ2-1 TRBV4-2 CASSQVGWQNEQFF TGTGCCAGCAGCCAAGTTGGCTGGCAGAATGAGCAGTTCTTC
- - TRBJ2-5 TRBV6-5 CASSYSVYRNQETQYF TGTGCCAGCAGTTACTCGGTCTACCGAAACCAAGAGACCCAGTACTTC
- - TRBJ1-2 TRBV25-1 CASSEEGDSYGYTF TGTGCCAGCAGTGAAGAGGGAGACAGCTATGGCTACACCTTC
- - TRBJ1-2 TRBV9 CASSVDPVLYGYTF TGTGCCAGCAGCGTAGATCCGGTTCTTTATGGCTACACCTTC
- - TRBJ1-4 TRBV5-1 CASRRAVSANEKLFF TGCGCCAGCCGGCGCGCCGTGTCAGCTAATGAAAAACTGTTTTTT
- - TRBJ1-3 TRBV7-8 CASSLEGSGNTIYF TGTGCCAGCAGCTTAGAGGGCTCTGGAAACACCATATATTTT
- - TRBJ2-2 TRBV18 CASSPRPGTGELFF TGTGCCAGCTCACCACGGCCAGGGACCGGGGAGCTGTTTTTT
- TRBD1 TRBJ2-3 TRBV3-1/TRBV3-2 CASSQGTGGRTDTQYF TGTGCCAGCAGCCAGGGGACAGGGGGACGCACAGATACGCAGTATTTT
- - TRBJ1-1 TRBV5-6 CASQRWGENTEAFF TGTGCCAGCCAAAGGTGGGGGGAGAACACTGAAGCTTTCTTT
- TRBD2 TRBJ2-3 TRBV6-1 CASSEALAGGLTDTQYF TGTGCCAGCAGTGAAGCCTTGGCGGGGGGGCTCACAGATACGCAGTATTTT